The rows below give T cell receptor beta chains drawn from one sample of a study of CD8 T cells in Susac syndrome. TCRdb used MiXCR to reprocess the immunoSEQ multiplex PCR reads, holding one entry per CDR3 protein. The repertoire includes approximately 160,000 distinct CDR3 sequences, about 96% of them detected once, and around 0.12% sits in the top ten. Specimen: CD4+ T cells from PBMCs. These receptors were taken from a human donor with Susac syndrome. Both conserved end residues are part of each CDR3. A D gene is named only where the DNA matches it firmly. For some rows the clone size is stated as once, few or many, or as a class when expanded; others skip it.

cdr3_nt	cdr3_aa	clone_size	v_call	j_call	d_call
TGTGCCTGGAGTGTACTTTCTCTCTCCCGGGGGCGAGACTATGGCTACACCTTC	CAWSVLSLSRGRDYGYTF	.	TRBV30	TRBJ1-2	.
TGTGCCACCAGCAGAGGCGACAGGGGGCTCACCGGGGAGCTGTTTTTT	CATSRGDRGLTGELFF	.	TRBV15	TRBJ2-2	TRBD1
TGCAGTGCTTATGACAGGGGAATGGAGACCCAGTACTTC	CSAYDRGMETQYF	.	TRBV20-1	TRBJ2-5	TRBD1
TGCGCCAGCAGCCGAGGAGGTGGGGGGCAGGGTGAAAAACTGTTTTTT	CASSRGGGGQGEKLFF	.	TRBV4-3	TRBJ1-4	.
TGTGCCAGCAGTCGGGACGGAGCCTACGAGCAGTACTTC	CASSRDGAYEQYF	.	TRBV7-2	TRBJ2-7	.
TGTGCCAGCAGCTTATGGCAGAGAACAGATACGCAGTATTTT	CASSLWQRTDTQYF	.	TRBV7-2	TRBJ2-3	.
TGTGCCAGCAGTACCCGGAGCGGAGAGGTTGAAGAGACCCAGTACTTC	CASSTRSGEVEETQYF	.	TRBV6-2/TRBV6-3	TRBJ2-5	.
TGCAGCGTTGACCTAGGGATCTTTAACTATGGCTACACCTTC	CSVDLGIFNYGYTF	.	TRBV29-1	TRBJ1-2	.
TGCGCCAGCAGTTCCCTGCAGGAGGTGCCCGGGGAGCTGTTTTTT	CASSSLQEVPGELFF	.	TRBV5-1	TRBJ2-2	.
TGTGCCAACGCTCTAATCGGCCCTCGAACAGATACGCAGTATTTT	CANALIGPRTDTQYF	.	TRBV6-5	TRBJ2-3	.
TGCAGCGTTGAATCCGGGGTACGGGAGCAGTACTTC	CSVESGVREQYF	.	TRBV29-1	TRBJ2-7	.
TGTGCCAGCAGTCAAATGAGTATTATTGGGATCTTT	CASSQMSIIGIF	.	TRBV12-3/TRBV12-4	TRBJ1-1	.
TGCAGTGCTAGGGGGACTAGCGCTCCACAAAGCGGGGAGCTGTTTTTT	CSARGTSAPQSGELFF	.	TRBV20-1	TRBJ2-2	TRBD2
TGTGCCAGCAGTCCTCGGTGGTCCTACGAGCAGTACTTC	CASSPRWSYEQYF	once	TRBV27	TRBJ2-7	.
TGTGCCAGCAGCGTAGGCCTAGCGGGACCCCCCGAGCAGTTCTTC	CASSVGLAGPPEQFF	.	TRBV9	TRBJ2-1	TRBD2
TGCAGTGCTAGGGTCGGCTTATGGAACTATGGCTACACCTTC	CSARVGLWNYGYTF	.	TRBV20-1	TRBJ1-2	.
TGTGCCAGCAGCCCAGGGACAGGAGTTAACTATGGCTACACCTTC	CASSPGTGVNYGYTF	.	TRBV7-2	TRBJ1-2	TRBD1
TGTGCCAGCTCCGGACAGCTTCACACCGGGGAGCTGTTTTTT	CASSGQLHTGELFF	.	TRBV6-6	TRBJ2-2	.
TGTGCCAGCAGCCAAGTCACGGCGTTGGGACAGTTCTTC	CASSQVTALGQFF	once	TRBV3-1	TRBJ2-1	.
TGTGCCAGCAGCCAATCGGACAGGCGGACCGCCAAAAACATTCAGTACTTC	CASSQSDRRTAKNIQYF	.	TRBV3-1	TRBJ2-4	TRBD1
TGTGCCTGGGGGACAGGAGGAGGGACCGGGGAGCTGTTTTTT	CAWGTGGGTGELFF	.	TRBV30	TRBJ2-2	TRBD1
TGTGCCACCAGCAGAGATTACGGGAGATCGGTGGACGAGCAGTACTTC	CATSRDYGRSVDEQYF	.	TRBV15	TRBJ2-7	.
TGTGCCAGCAGCATAGGACGGGCCTCTGGAAACACCATATATTTT	CASSIGRASGNTIYF	.	TRBV28	TRBJ1-3	.
TGTGCCAGCAGATCCGGGACAGGGGCTTTCTTT	CASRSGTGAFF	.	TRBV2	TRBJ1-1	TRBD1
TGCAGCGTTGAACGCCAGACTCTAGCCACAGATACGCAGTATTTT	CSVERQTLATDTQYF	.	TRBV29-1	TRBJ2-3	.
TGCAGTGCCATACCGACGTGGAGGCCGCACAATGAGCAGTTCTTC	CSAIPTWRPHNEQFF	.	TRBV20-1	TRBJ2-1	.